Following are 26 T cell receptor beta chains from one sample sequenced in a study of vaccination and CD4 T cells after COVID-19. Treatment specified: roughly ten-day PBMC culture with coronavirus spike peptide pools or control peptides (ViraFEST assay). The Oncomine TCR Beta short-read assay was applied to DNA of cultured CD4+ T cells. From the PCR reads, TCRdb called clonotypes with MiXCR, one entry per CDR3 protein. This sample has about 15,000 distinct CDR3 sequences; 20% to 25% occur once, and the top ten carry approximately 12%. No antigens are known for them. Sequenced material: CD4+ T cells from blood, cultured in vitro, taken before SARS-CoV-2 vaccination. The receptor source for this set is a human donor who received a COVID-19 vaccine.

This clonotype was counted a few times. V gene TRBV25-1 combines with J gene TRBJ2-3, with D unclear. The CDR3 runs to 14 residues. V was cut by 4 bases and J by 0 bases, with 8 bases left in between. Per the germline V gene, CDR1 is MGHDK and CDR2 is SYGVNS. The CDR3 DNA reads TGTGCCAGCAGTGCTTCGTCCAGCACAGATACGCAGTATTTT. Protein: CASSASSSTDTQYF.

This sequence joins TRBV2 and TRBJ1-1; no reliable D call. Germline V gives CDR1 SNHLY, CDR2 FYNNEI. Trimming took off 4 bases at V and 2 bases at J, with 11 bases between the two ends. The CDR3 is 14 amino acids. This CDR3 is CASSATGFNTEAFF. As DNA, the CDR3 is TGTGCCAGCAGTGCGACCGGGTTTAACACTGAAGCTTTCTTT.

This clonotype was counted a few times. CDR3 bases: TGTGCCACCAGTGAGGACAGCCCTTATAGCAATCAGCCCCAGCATTTT. Translated: CATSEDSPYSNQPQHF. The V and J genes are TRBV24-1 and TRBJ1-5, with D possibly TRBD1 on 6 matching bases. V was pared by 4 bases and J by 0 bases, with 12 bases between. Germline lookup yields CDR1 KGHDR and CDR2 SFDVKD. This CDR3 is built from 16 residues.

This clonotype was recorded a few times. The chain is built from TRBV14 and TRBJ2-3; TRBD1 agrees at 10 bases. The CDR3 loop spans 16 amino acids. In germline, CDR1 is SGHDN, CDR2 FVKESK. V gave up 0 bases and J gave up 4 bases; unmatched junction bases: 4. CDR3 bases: TGTGCCAGCAGCCAAGATATTGGGACAGGGGCAGATACGCAGTATTTT. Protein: CASSQDIGTGADTQYF. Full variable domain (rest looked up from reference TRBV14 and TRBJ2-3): EAGVTQFPSHSVIEKGQTVTLRCDPISGHDNLYWYRRVMGKEIKFLLHFVKESKQDESGMPNNRFLAERTGGTYSTLKVQPAELEDSGVYFCASSQDIGTGADTQYFGPGTRLTVL.

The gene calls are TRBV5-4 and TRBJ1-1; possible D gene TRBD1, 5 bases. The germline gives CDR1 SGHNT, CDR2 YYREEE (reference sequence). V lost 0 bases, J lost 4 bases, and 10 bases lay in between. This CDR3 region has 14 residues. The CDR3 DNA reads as TGTGCCAGCAGCTTGGGGGGCGACGGCACTGAAGCTTTCTTT. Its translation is CASSLGGDGTEAFF.

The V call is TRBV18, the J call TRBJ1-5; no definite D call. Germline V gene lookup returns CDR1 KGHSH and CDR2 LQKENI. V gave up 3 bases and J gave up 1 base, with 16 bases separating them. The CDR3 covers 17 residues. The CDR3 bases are TGTGCCAGCTCACCTTACACGGCCGGGGTGAGCAATCAGCCCCAGCATTTT. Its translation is CASSPYTAGVSNQPQHF. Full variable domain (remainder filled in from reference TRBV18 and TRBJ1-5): NAGVMQNPRHLVRRRGQEARLRCSPMKGHSHVYWYRQLPEEGLKFMVYLQKENIIDESGMPKERFSAEFPKEGPSILRIQQVVRGDSAAYFCASSPYTAGVSNQPQHFGDGTRLSIL.

The CDR3 sequence is CASSVSYGGAVLTDTQYF. CDR3 in DNA: TGTGCCAGCAGCGTTTCATACGGGGGGGCGGTGCTCACAGATACGCAGTATTTT. This chain links TRBV7-8 with TRBJ2-3, with TRBD2 matching over 8 bases. Germline V lookup: CDR1 SGHVS, CDR2 FQNEAQ. The CDR3 extends over 18 amino acids. Trimming removed 5 bases from V and 2 bases from J; junction bases left unmatched: 15.

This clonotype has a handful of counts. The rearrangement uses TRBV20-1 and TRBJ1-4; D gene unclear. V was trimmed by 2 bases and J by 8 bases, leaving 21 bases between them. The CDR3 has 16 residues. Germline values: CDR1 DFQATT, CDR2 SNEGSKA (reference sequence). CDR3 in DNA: TGCAGTGCTAGACCGTACGAAGCCCTGGAGAGGGAAAAACTGTTTTTT. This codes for CSARPYEALEREKLFF.

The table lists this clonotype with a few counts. CDR3 DNA: TGTGCCTGGAGTCCGACAGCGACCCGCACAGATACGCAGTATTTT. Translating gives CAWSPTATRTDTQYF. This sequence joins TRBV30 and TRBJ2-3; a weak D match, TRBD1 (5 bases). The CDR3 totals 15 residues. V gave up 2 bases and J gave up 1 base, with 13 bases separating them. CDR1 is GTSNPN and CDR2 is SVGIG in the germline V gene (reference sequence).

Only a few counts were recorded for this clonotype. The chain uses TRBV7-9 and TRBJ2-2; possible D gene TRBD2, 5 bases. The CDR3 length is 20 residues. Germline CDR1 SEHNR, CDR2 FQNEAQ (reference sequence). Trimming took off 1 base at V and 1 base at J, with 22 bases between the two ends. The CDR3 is CASSLVVAPEGRMNTGELFF. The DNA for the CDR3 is TGTGCCAGCAGCTTAGTAGTAGCGCCAGAGGGCAGGATGAACACCGGGGAGCTGTTTTTT.

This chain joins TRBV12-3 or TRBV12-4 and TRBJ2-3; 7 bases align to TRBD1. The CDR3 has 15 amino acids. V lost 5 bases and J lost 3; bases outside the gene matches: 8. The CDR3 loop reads CASSPGTERTDTQYF. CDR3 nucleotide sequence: TGTGCCAGCAGTCCAGGGACAGAACGGACAGATACGCAGTATTTT.

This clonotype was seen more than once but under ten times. The chain's CDR3 is CASSFQTGANEKLFF. CDR3 in DNA: TGTGCCAGCAGCTTCCAGACAGGGGCAAATGAAAAACTGTTTTTT. The chain employs TRBV7-9 and TRBJ1-4; 8 positions match TRBD1. The germline CDR1 and CDR2 sequences are SEHNR and FQNEAQ (reference sequence). The CDR3 runs to 15 residues. The ends lost 3 bases at V and 5 bases at J; junction bases unmatched: 5.

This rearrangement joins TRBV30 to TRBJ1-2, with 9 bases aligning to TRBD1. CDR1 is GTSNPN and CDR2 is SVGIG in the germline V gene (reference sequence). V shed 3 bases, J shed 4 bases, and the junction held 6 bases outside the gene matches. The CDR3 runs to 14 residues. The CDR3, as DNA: TGTGCCTGGAGACCGGACAGGGGACTCTATGGCTACACCTTC. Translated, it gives CAWRPDRGLYGYTF.

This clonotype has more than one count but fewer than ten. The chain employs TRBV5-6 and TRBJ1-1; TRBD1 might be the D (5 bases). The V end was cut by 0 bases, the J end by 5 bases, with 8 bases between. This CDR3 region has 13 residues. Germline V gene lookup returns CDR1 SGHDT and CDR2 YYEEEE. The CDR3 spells CASSLGQFTEAFF. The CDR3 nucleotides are TGTGCCAGCAGCTTGGGACAGTTTACTGAAGCTTTCTTT.

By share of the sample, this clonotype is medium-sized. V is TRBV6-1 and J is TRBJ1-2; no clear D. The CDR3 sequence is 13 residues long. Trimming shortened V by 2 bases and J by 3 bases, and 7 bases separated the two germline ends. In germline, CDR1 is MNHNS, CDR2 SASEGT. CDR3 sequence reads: CASSERQDYGYTF. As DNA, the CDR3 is TGTGCCAGCAGTGAAAGGCAGGACTATGGCTACACCTTC.

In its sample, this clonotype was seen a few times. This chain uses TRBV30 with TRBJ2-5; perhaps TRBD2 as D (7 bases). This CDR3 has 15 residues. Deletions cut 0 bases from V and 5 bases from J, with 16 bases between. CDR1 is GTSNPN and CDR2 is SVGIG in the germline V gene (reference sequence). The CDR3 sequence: CAWSVRGGLGETQYF. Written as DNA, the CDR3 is TGTGCCTGGAGTGTAAGGGGGGGCCTCGGGGAGACCCAGTACTTC.

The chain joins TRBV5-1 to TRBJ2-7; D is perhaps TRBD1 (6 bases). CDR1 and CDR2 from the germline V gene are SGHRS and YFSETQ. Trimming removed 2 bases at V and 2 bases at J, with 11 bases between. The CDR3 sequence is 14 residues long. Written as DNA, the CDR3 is TGCGCCAGCAGCTTTGGGGGCCTAACCTACGAGCAGTACTTC. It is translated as CASSFGGLTYEQYF. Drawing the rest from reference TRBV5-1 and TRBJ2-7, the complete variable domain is KAGVTQTPRYLIKTRGQQVTLSCSPISGHRSVSWYQQTPGQGLQFLFEYFSETQRNKGNFPGRFSGRQFSNSRSEMNVSTLELGDSALYLCASSFGGLTYEQYFGPGTRLTVT.

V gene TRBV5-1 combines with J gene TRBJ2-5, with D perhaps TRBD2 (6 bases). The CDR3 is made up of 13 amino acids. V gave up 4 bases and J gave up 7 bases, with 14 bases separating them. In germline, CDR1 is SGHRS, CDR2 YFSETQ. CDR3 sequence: CASSPGTLWTQYF. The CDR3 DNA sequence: TGCGCCAGCAGCCCGGGGACTTTGTGGACCCAGTACTTC.

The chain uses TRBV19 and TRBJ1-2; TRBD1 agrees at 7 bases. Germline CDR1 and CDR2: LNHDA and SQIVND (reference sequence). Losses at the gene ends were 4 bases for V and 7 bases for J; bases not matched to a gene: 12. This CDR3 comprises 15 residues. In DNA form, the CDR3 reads TGTGCCAGTAGTAGATACAGGGGAACGGGCTGTGGCTACACCTTC. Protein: CASSRYRGTGCGYTF. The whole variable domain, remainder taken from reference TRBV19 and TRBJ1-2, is DGGITQSPKYLFRKEGQNVTLSCEQNLNHDAMYWYRQDPGQGLRLIYYSQIVNDFQKGDIAEGYSVSREKKESFPLTVTSAQKNPTAFYLCASSRYRGTGCGYTFGSGTRLTVV.

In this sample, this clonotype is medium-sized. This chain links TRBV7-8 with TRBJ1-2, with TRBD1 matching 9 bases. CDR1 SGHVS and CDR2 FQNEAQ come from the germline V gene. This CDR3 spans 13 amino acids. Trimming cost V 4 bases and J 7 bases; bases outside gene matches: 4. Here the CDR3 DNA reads TGTGCCAGCAGCTACCTGGACAGGGGTGGCTACACCTTC. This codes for CASSYLDRGGYTF.

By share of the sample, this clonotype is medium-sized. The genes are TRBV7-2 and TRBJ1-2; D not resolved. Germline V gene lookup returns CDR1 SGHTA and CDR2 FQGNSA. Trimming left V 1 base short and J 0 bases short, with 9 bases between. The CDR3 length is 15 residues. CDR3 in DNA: TGTGCCAGCAGCTTAGGACCGGCAGCTAACTATGGCTACACCTTC. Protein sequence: CASSLGPAANYGYTF.

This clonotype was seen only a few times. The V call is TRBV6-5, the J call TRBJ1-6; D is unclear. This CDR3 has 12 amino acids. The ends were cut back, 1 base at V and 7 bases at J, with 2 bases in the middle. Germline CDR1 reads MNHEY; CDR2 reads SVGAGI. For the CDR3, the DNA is TGTGCCAGCAGTTACTTAAATTCACCCCTCCACTTT. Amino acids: CASSYLNSPLHF.

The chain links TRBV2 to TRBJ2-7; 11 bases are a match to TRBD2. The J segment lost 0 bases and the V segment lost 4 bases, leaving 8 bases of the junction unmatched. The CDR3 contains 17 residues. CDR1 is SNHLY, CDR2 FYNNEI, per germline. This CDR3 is CASSGASGGPTSYEQYF. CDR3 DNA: TGTGCCAGCAGTGGGGCTAGCGGGGGGCCAACCTCCTACGAGCAGTACTTC.

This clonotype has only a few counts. The CDR3 DNA is TGTGCCAGCAGCTTAGGAAGGGGTGCGGTCCAAGAGACCCAGTACTTC. This encodes CASSLGRGAVQETQYF. The rearrangement joins TRBV11-3 to TRBJ2-5; a possible D gene is TRBD1 (5 bases). This CDR3 has 16 amino acids. CDR1 is SGHNT and CDR2 is YENEEA in the germline V gene. V lost 1 base, J lost 1 base, and 13 bases lay in between.

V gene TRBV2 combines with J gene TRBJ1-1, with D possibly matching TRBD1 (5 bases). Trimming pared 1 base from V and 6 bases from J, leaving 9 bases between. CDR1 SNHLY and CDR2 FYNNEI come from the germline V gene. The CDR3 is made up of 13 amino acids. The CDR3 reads CASSEVRGAEAFF. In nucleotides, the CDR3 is TGTGCCAGCAGTGAAGTTAGGGGCGCTGAAGCTTTCTTT.

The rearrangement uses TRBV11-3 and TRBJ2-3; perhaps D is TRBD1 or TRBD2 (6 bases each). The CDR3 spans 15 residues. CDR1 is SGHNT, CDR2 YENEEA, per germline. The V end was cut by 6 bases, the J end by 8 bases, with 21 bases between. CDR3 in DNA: TGTGCCAGCAGGCTCGAAGGGGGGCCCGACATTACGCAGTATTTT. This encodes CASRLEGGPDITQYF.